Below, 28 T cell receptor beta chains from the same sample are listed, as sequenced in a study of molecular identifiers for immune sequencing clone quantification. TCRdb analysed the PCR reads with MiXCR anew, one entry per CDR3 protein. This sample has a few hundred thousand distinct CDR3 sequences, with 20% to 25% found just once. Sequencing input: naive CD8+ T cells from blood, with Jurkat cell RNA spiked in. Subset defined: FACS-sorted CD8+CD4-CCR7+CD45RA+ naive T cells. Receptors originate from a human donor in good health. Some libraries in this study had Jurkat cell RNA spiked in.

CDR3: CASTTDTMVHQPQHF. CDR3 DNA sequence: TGTGCCAGCACTACCGACACGATGGTCCATCAGCCCCAGCATTTT. The genes are TRBV6-2 or TRBV6-3 and TRBJ1-5; D gene ambiguous. This CDR3 has 15 residues. Germline V gene lookup returns CDR1 MNHEY and CDR2 SVGEGT. V lost 7 bases to trimming and J lost 5 bases, with 18 bases between them.

The table lists this clonotype with many counts. V gene TRBV12-3 or TRBV12-4 combines with J gene TRBJ1-4; D unclear. The V gene lost 2 bases and the J gene lost 8 bases, with 6 bases spanning the gap. The CDR3 is 12 amino acids. CDR3 sequence reads: CASSLIREKLFF. CDR3 sequence (DNA): TGTGCCAGCAGTTTAATCAGGGAAAAACTGTTTTTT.

This clonotype was seen a few times. This chain connects TRBV2 to TRBJ2-1; a possible D gene is TRBD2 (6 bases). Germline V gene lookup returns CDR1 SNHLY and CDR2 FYNNEI. Trimming removed 3 bases from V and 0 bases from J, with 15 bases in between. The CDR3 spans 17 residues. In DNA form, the CDR3 reads TGTGCCAGCAGTGACCCCCCCCTAGCGACCTCCTACAATGAGCAGTTCTTC. Protein product: CASSDPPLATSYNEQFF.

A note on this clonotype: This may be a read error, as it is one base from a much larger clone. Since the CDR3 does not end with the conserved phenylalanine or tryptophan, this likely comes from a read error. This sequence joins TRBV20-1 and TRBJ2-7; TRBD2 matches 9 bases. The V gene end was trimmed by 1 base and the J gene end by 3 bases; junction bases not matched to a gene: 7. The CDR3 runs 15 residues. CDR1 is DFQATT and CDR2 is SNEGSKA in the germline V gene (reference sequence). Here the CDR3 DNA reads TGCAGTGCTAGAGTAGTAGCGGGGGCCTACTACGAGCAGTACTGC. Its protein product is CSARVVAGAYYEQYC.

This chain connects TRBV4-1 to TRBJ2-1, with 13 bases that match TRBD2. This CDR3 is built from 17 residues. With 4 bases clipped from V and 5 bases from J, the junction kept 8 bases outside the gene matches. Germline lookup yields CDR1 MGHRA and CDR2 YSYEKL. The DNA of the CDR3 is TGCGCCAGCAGCCGTACCCCGGGACTAGCGGGAAACAATGAGCAGTTCTTC. Protein sequence: CASSRTPGLAGNNEQFF.

This clonotype occurred many times. The rearrangement links TRBV7-2 to TRBJ1-1, with D unresolved. Germline V gene sequence: CDR1 SGHTA, CDR2 FQGNSA. Trimming removed 6 bases at V and 8 bases at J, with 10 bases between. This CDR3 comprises 11 residues. The CDR3 DNA follows: TGTGCCAGCAGTCTTACTAGGGAAGCTTTCTTT. The encoded protein is CASSLTREAFF.

This chain connects TRBV27 to TRBJ1-6; D is uncertain. The V end lost 4 bases, the J end lost 3 bases, and 4 bases lay between the germline ends. CDR1 and CDR2 (germline): MNHEY, SMNVEV (reference sequence). The CDR3 extends over 13 amino acids. CDR3 sequence reads: CASSWGYNSPLHF. The DNA for the CDR3 is TGTGCCAGCAGTTGGGGCTATAATTCACCCCTCCACTTT.

This clonotype was observed many times. The CDR3 loop is CASSAGLPEAFF. The CDR3 bases are TGTGCCAGCAGCGCCGGACTGCCTGAAGCTTTCTTT. The chain is built from TRBV7-2 and TRBJ1-1; D is uncertain. V dropped 5 bases and J dropped 6 bases, with 10 bases sitting between them. This CDR3 region has 12 residues. Germline values: CDR1 SGHTA, CDR2 FQGNSA.

Remarks on this clonotype: A read error may explain this, as a much larger clone is one base away. No conserved phenylalanine or tryptophan is present at the end of the CDR3, so a read error is the likely explanation. This rearrangement joins TRBV5-1 to TRBJ2-7; 11 bases align to TRBD2. V dropped 4 bases and J dropped 5; count of bases not matched to a gene: 5. The CDR3 is 14 residues long. CDR1 and CDR2 (germline): SGHRS, YFSETQ. CDR3 DNA sequence: TGCGCCAGCAGCCTTAGCGGGGGGGCCAACGAGCAGTACCTC. It codes for CASSLSGGANEQYL.

This clonotype was seen many times. This chain joins TRBV4-1 and TRBJ2-7; D gene uncertain. This CDR3 contains 14 residues. The V gene's germline CDR1 is MGHRA and CDR2 YSYEKL. V lost 2 bases to trimming and J lost 0 bases, with 8 bases between them. CDR3 sequence reads: CASSQMGNSYEQYF. As DNA, the CDR3 is TGCGCCAGCAGCCAAATGGGGAACTCCTACGAGCAGTACTTC.

The rearrangement joins TRBV4-2 to TRBJ2-7; D might be TRBD2 (5 bases). The germline V gene has CDR1 LGHNA and CDR2 YNFKEQ. The CDR3 extends over 15 amino acids. With 0 bases removed from V and 4 bases from J, the gap between germline ends came to 13 bases. The CDR3 loop is CASSQEVRRGYEQYF. The CDR3 DNA sequence: TGTGCCAGCAGCCAAGAAGTACGGAGAGGGTACGAGCAGTACTTC.

In this sample, this clonotype turned up a few times. The chain links TRBV14 to TRBJ2-7, with D perhaps matching TRBD1 (7 bases). Trimming took 4 bases from V and 2 from J, leaving 24 bases between them. Germline loops: CDR1 SGHDN, CDR2 FVKESK. The CDR3 has 18 residues. CDR3 in DNA: TGTGCCAGCAGCCTAACCACGTGGCGCAGGGGGGAAGCCTACGAGCAGTACTTC. Translating gives CASSLTTWRRGEAYEQYF. The variable domain in full, with the rest retrieved from reference TRBV14 and TRBJ2-7, is EAGVTQFPSHSVIEKGQTVTLRCDPISGHDNLYWYRRVMGKEIKFLLHFVKESKQDESGMPNNRFLAERTGGTYSTLKVQPAELEDSGVYFCASSLTTWRRGEAYEQYFGPGTRLTVT.

This clonotype was counted ten times or more. The V and J genes are TRBV2 and TRBJ1-1; the match to TRBD1 covers 10 bases. Germline V gene data show CDR1 as SNHLY and CDR2 as FYNNEI. This CDR3 is 15 amino acids long. J gave up 6 bases and V 3 bases, and 7 bases lay outside the gene matches. The CDR3 protein is CASSEETGGASEAFF. The CDR3 DNA reads as TGTGCCAGCAGTGAGGAGACAGGGGGCGCGTCTGAAGCTTTCTTT.

This chain uses TRBV7-9 with TRBJ1-1, with D perhaps matching TRBD1 (5 bases). CDR1 and CDR2 from the germline V gene are SEHNR and FQNEAQ (reference sequence). The CDR3 is made up of 13 amino acids. Trimming cost V 1 base and J 6 bases, with 9 bases left between them. CDR3 sequence (DNA): TGTGCCAGCAGCTTAGAGAGGGGTCCTGAAGCTTTCTTT. Protein product: CASSLERGPEAFF.

In the case of this clonotype: A clone one base away is much larger, so this may be a read error. The chain joins TRBV7-8 to TRBJ2-1, with 9 bases matching TRBD2. The CDR3 consists of 16 residues. CDR1 is SGHVS and CDR2 is FQNEAQ in the germline V gene. CDR3 loop: CAGSLAAGGLYNEQFF. For the CDR3, the DNA is TGTGCCGGCAGCTTAGCCGCGGGGGGGCTCTACAATGAGCAGTTCTTC.

Many counts were recorded for this clonotype. This sequence joins TRBV14 and TRBJ1-1; D not resolved. V was shortened by 4 bases and J by 0 bases, with 9 bases between the two germline ends. The CDR3 runs to 14 residues. Germline V gene sequence: CDR1 SGHDN, CDR2 FVKESK. CDR3 in amino acids: CASSLSGVNTEAFF. The CDR3 DNA is TGTGCCAGCAGCCTCAGTGGGGTGAACACTGAAGCTTTCTTT.

This clonotype was counted many times. The V gene is TRBV27, the J gene TRBJ1-5; no clear D gene. The CDR3 extends over 13 amino acids. Germline V gene lookup returns CDR1 MNHEY and CDR2 SMNVEV (reference sequence). V was cut by 8 bases and J by 6 bases, with 14 bases left in between. The CDR3 here is CASGEGITQPQHF. The CDR3, as DNA: TGTGCCAGCGGGGAGGGCATCACTCAGCCCCAGCATTTT.

This clonotype was seen repeatedly, ten times or more. The rearrangement uses TRBV7-9 and TRBJ2-3; D is possibly TRBD1 or TRBD2 (5 bases each). Germline loops: CDR1 SEHNR, CDR2 FQNEAQ (reference sequence). V was clipped by 2 bases and J by 1 base, with 13 bases between them. This CDR3 spans 16 amino acids. CDR3 protein: CASSLTREFGTDTQYF. The CDR3 coding sequence is TGTGCCAGCAGCTTAACCAGGGAGTTCGGCACAGATACGCAGTATTTT.

There are a few counts of this clonotype. This chain links TRBV6-2 or TRBV6-3 with TRBJ2-3, with TRBD2 as a possible D gene (6 bases). Per the germline V gene, CDR1 is MNHEY and CDR2 is SVGEGT. CDR3 length equals 16 residues. V lost 1 base to trimming and J lost 0 bases, with 11 bases between them. The DNA for the CDR3 is TGTGCCAGCAGTTACTTACGACTAGGGAGCACAGATACGCAGTATTTT. Translation: CASSYLRLGSTDTQYF.

A word on this clonotype: A single base separates this from a much larger clone, so it may be a read error. This chain connects TRBV4-1 to TRBJ2-1; 9 bases line up with TRBD1. The CDR3 has 14 amino acids. Germline lookup yields CDR1 MGHRA and CDR2 YSYEKL. The CDR3, as DNA: TGCGCCAGCAGCCAAGCCGGGACAGGGTACGAGCAGTCCTTC. This translates into CASSQAGTGYEQSF.

This clonotype was seen ten or more times. The V and J genes are TRBV12-3 or TRBV12-4 and TRBJ1-1, with a weak D call TRBD1 (5 bases). V was cut by 3 bases and J by 11 bases, with 10 bases left in between. The CDR3 has 11 amino acids. For the CDR3, the DNA is TGTGCCAGCAGTTTTGGACACATCGCTTTCTTT. Its protein product is CASSFGHIAFF.

A few counts support this clonotype. This chain uses TRBV27 with TRBJ2-3, with D uncertain. V gave up 6 bases and J gave up 11 bases, with 15 bases separating them. This CDR3 spans 12 amino acids. Germline V gives CDR1 MNHEY, CDR2 SMNVEV (reference sequence). Written as DNA, the CDR3 is TGTGCCAGCAGCCCGACGACGTTGGTGCAGTATTTT. It yields the protein CASSPTTLVQYF.

This clonotype occurred a few times. The chain has TRBV11-2 and TRBJ2-7, with 7 nucleotides matching TRBD2. Germline assignment: CDR1 SGHAT and CDR2 FQNNGV. V shed 3 bases, J shed 2 bases, and the junction held 4 bases outside the gene matches. The length of the CDR3 is 14 residues. The CDR3 spells CASSFGAGTYEQYF. The DNA for the CDR3 is TGTGCCAGCAGCTTCGGAGCGGGGACCTACGAGCAGTACTTC.

The sample holds a few counts of this clonotype. The missing conserved phenylalanine or tryptophan at the end of this CDR3 makes a read error likely. The chain recombines TRBV7-9 with TRBJ2-5, with TRBD2 identical over 7 bases. V was pared by 10 bases and J by 4 bases, with 9 bases of the junction left unmatched. The CDR3 is made up of 13 amino acids. Germline V gene sequence: CDR1 SEHNR, CDR2 FQNEAQ (reference sequence). The CDR3 nucleotides read TGTGCCATCCGACTAGCTGCTGCAGAGACCCAGTACCTC. It codes for CAIRLAAAETQYL.

This clonotype was counted ten times or more. The chain is built from TRBV27 and TRBJ1-1; D not certain. V lost 6 bases and J 8 bases, leaving 16 bases between the germline ends. The germline gives CDR1 MNHEY, CDR2 SMNVEV (reference sequence). This CDR3 spans 13 amino acids. The CDR3 DNA follows: TGTGCCAGCAGCCTTGGAGCTGGAGGGGAAGCTTTCTTT. Translation gives CASSLGAGGEAFF.

This clonotype has a count of ten or more. This chain joins TRBV24-1 and TRBJ1-2; 9 nucleotides line up with TRBD1. Germline V gene sequence: CDR1 KGHDR, CDR2 SFDVKD. The J segment lost 5 bases and the V segment lost 4 bases, leaving 10 bases of the junction unmatched. The CDR3 spans 16 residues. CDR3 loop: CATSEKETGGAYGYTF. The CDR3 region has the DNA TGTGCCACCAGTGAGAAGGAAACAGGGGGCGCATATGGCTACACCTTC.

Only a few counts were recorded for this clonotype. The chain recombines TRBV6-2 or TRBV6-3 with TRBJ1-1; D gene ambiguous. Trimming removed 7 bases at V and 2 bases at J, with 11 bases between. CDR1 and CDR2 (germline): MNHEY, SVGEGT. The length of the CDR3 is 13 residues. CDR3 region: CASKVTKNTEAFF. The CDR3 DNA reads as TGTGCCAGCAAAGTAACCAAAAACACTGAAGCTTTCTTT.

Worth noting for this clonotype: The conserved phenylalanine or tryptophan is not found at the CDR3 terminus, so this likely reflects a read error. V is TRBV4-3 and J is TRBJ2-7, with D tentatively TRBD1 (5 bases). There are 15 residues in the CDR3. Germline V gene sequence: CDR1 LGHNA, CDR2 YSLEER. V lost 0 bases to trimming and J lost 3 bases, with 12 bases between them. The CDR3 DNA is TGCGCCAGCAGCCAAGATAGAGGCAGGGTCTACGAGCAGTACCTC. It is translated as CASSQDRGRVYEQYL.